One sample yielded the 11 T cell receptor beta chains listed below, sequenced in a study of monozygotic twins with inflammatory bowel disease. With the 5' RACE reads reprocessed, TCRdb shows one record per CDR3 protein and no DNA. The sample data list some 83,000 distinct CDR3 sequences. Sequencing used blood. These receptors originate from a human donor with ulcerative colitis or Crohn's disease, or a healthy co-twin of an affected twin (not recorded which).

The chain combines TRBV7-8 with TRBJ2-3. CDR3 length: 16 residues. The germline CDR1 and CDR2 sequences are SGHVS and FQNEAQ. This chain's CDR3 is CASSLGIRLNTDTQYF.

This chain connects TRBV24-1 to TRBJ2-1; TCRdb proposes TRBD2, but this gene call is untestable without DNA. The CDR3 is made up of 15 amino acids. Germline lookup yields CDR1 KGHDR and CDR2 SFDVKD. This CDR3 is CATSQAGSTRSEQFF.

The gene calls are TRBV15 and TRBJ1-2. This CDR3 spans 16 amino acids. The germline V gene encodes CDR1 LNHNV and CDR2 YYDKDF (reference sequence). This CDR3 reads CATSRRRQGLGYGYTF.

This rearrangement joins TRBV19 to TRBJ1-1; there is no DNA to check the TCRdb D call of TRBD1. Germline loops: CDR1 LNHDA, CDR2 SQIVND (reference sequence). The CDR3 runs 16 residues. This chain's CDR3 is CASSSITGGPRTEAFF.

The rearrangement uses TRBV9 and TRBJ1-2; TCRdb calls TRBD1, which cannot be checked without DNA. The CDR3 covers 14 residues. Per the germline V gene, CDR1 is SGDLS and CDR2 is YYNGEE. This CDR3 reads CASSVGQGTYGYTF. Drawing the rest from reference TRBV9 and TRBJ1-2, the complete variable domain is DSGVTQTPKHLITATGQRVTLRCSPRSGDLSVYWYQQSLDQGLQFLIQYYNGEERAKGNILERFSAQQFPDLHSELNLSSLELGDSALYFCASSVGQGTYGYTFGSGTRLTVV.

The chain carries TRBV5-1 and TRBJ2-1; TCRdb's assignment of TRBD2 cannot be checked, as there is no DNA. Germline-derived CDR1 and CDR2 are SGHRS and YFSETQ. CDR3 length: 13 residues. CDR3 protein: CASSFISGSEQFF.

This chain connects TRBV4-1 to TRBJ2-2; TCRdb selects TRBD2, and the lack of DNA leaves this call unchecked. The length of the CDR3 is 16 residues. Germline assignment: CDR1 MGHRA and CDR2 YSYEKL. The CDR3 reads CASSLNRLANTGELFF.

CDR3 sequence: CASSSAGTARGETQYF. The chain couples TRBV7-8 to TRBJ2-5; TCRdb outputs TRBD1, but without DNA this stays unchecked. Germline CDR1 is SGHVS and CDR2 is FQNEAQ. The CDR3 runs 16 residues.

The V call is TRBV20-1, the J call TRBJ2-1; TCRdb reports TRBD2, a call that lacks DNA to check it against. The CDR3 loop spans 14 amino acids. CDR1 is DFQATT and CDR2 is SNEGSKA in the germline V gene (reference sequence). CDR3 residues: CSAPLAGGRIEQFF.

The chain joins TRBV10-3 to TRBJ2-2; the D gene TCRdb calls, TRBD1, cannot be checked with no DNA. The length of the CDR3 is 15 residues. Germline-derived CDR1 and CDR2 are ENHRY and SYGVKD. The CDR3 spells CAISGMGEKTGELFF.

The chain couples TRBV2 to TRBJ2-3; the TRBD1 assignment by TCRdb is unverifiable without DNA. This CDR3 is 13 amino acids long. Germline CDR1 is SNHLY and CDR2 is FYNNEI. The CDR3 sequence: CASSNGPGDTQYF.